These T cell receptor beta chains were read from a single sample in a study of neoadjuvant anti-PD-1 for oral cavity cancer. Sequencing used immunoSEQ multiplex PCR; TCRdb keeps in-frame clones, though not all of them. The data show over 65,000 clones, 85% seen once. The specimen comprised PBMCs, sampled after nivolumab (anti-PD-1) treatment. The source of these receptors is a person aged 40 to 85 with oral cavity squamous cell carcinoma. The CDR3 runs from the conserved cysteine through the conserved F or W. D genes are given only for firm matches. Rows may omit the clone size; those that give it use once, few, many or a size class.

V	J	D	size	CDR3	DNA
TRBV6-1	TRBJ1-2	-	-	CASSEGDTPRQSF	TGTGCCAGCAGTGAAGGGGACACCCCACGCCAATCCTTC
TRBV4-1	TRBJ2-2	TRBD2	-	CASSQGGAGGFTGELFF	TGCGCCAGCAGCCAAGGAGGAGCGGGAGGTTTCACCGGGGAGCTGTTTTTT
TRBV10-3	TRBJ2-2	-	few	CATLNTGELFF	TGTGCCACGCTTAACACCGGGGAGCTGTTTTTT
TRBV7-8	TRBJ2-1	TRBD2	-	CASRPTSGRYNEQFF	TGTGCCAGCAGACCTACTAGCGGGAGGTACAATGAGCAGTTCTTC
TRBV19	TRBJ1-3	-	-	CASMPGSSGNTIYF	TGTGCCAGTATGCCGGGGAGCTCTGGAAACACCATATATTTT
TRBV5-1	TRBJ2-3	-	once	CASSARDTQYF	TGCGCCAGCAGCGCCCGAGATACGCAGTATTTT
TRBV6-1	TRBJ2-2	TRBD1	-	CASSRDRGTGELFF	TGTGCCAGCAGCCGGGACAGGGGGACCGGGGAGCTGTTTTTT
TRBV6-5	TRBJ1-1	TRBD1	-	CASNLGQGTKAFF	TGTGCCAGCAATTTAGGACAGGGCACTAAAGCTTTCTTT
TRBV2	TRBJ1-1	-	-	CASSPQRGTEAFF	TGTGCCAGCAGCCCTCAGAGGGGAACTGAAGCTTTCTTT
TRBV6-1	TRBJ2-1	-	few	CASSEFYVEQFF	TGTGCCAGCAGTGAATTTTACGTTGAGCAGTTCTTC
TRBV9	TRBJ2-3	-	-	CASSAGGLQDSDTQYF	TGTGCCAGCAGCGCAGGGGGACTCCAAGATTCGGATACGCAGTATTTT
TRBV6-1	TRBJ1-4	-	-	CASSEAWRATNEKLFF	TGTGCCAGCAGTGAAGCCTGGAGAGCAACTAATGAAAAACTGTTTTTT
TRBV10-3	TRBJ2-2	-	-	CAISESVSGELFF	TGTGCCATCAGTGAGTCGGTATCCGGGGAGCTGTTTTTT
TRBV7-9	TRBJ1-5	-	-	CASSLPNQPQHF	TGTGCCAGCAGCTTACCCAATCAGCCCCAGCATTTT
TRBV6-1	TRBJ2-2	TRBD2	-	CASSEIAGVSGGELFF	TGTGCCAGCAGTGAAATCGCGGGAGTGAGCGGCGGGGAGCTGTTTTTT
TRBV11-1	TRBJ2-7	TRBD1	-	CASNKQGNEQYF	TGTGCCAGCAACAAACAGGGGAACGAGCAGTACTTC
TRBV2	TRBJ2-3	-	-	CASSPGGLDTDTQYF	TGTGCCAGCAGTCCTGGCGGGTTAGACACAGATACGCAGTATTTT
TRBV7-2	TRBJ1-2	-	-	CASSYGASNYGYTF	TGTGCCAGCAGCTATGGGGCATCGAACTATGGCTACACCTTC
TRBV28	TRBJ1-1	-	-	CASSLLQRALEAFF	TGTGCCAGCAGTTTACTCCAACGGGCACTGGAAGCTTTCTTT
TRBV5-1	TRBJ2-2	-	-	CASSLDTQANTGELFF	TGCGCCAGCAGCTTGGATACCCAAGCGAACACCGGGGAGCTGTTTTTT
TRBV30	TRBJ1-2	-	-	CAWMGGRNYGYTF	TGTGCCTGGATGGGGGGCAGGAACTATGGCTACACCTTC
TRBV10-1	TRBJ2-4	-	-	CASSLGAAKNIQYF	TGCGCCAGCAGCCTCGGGGCAGCCAAAAACATTCAGTACTTC
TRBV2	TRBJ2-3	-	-	CASSEVDTQYF	TGTGCCAGCAGTGAAGTGGATACGCAGTATTTT
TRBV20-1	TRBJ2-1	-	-	CSGGGGDEQFF	TGCAGTGGGGGTGGAGGCGATGAGCAGTTCTTC
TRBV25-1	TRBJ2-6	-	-	CASSEYIRGSGANVLTF	TGTGCCAGCAGTGAATATATTCGGGGGTCTGGGGCCAACGTCCTGACTTTC
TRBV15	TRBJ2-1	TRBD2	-	CATSRDRDGLAGDKNEQFF	TGTGCCACCAGCAGAGATCGCGACGGACTAGCGGGAGATAAAAATGAGCAGTTCTTC
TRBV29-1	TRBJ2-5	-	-	CSSFGQSKETQYF	TGCAGCTCTTTTGGACAGTCTAAAGAGACCCAGTACTTC
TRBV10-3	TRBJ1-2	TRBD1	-	CAISRQGLGGGYTF	TGTGCCATCAGTCGACAGGGCTTAGGGGGAGGCTACACCTTC
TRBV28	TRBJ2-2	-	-	CASSFSTGELFF	TGTGCCAGCAGTTTTAGCACCGGGGAGCTGTTTTTT
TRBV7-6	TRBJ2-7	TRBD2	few	CASSFGTSGRFDEQYF	TGTGCCAGCAGCTTTGGGACTAGCGGGAGATTCGACGAGCAGTACTTC
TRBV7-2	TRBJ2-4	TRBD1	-	CASSFTNPQGANIQYF	TGTGCCAGCAGCTTCACAAACCCACAGGGGGCGAACATTCAGTACTTC
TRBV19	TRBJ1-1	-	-	CASSIVNRNTEAFF	TGTGCCAGTAGTATAGTAAACAGGAACACTGAAGCTTTCTTT
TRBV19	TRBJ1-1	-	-	CASTDLGEVNTEAFF	TGTGCCAGTACCGACCTCGGAGAGGTGAACACTGAAGCTTTCTTT
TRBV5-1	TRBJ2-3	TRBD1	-	CASSLGTGGTDTQYF	TGCGCCAGCAGTTTGGGAACAGGGGGCACAGATACGCAGTATTTT
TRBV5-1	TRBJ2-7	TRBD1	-	CASSVGRRGLNEQYF	TGCGCCAGCAGCGTGGGCCGCAGGGGGCTGAACGAGCAGTACTTC
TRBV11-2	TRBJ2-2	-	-	CASSSPGVGNTGELFF	TGTGCCAGCAGCTCGCCCGGGGTGGGGAACACCGGGGAGCTGTTTTTT
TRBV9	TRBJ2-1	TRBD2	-	CASSGRGLAGGEQFF	TGTGCCAGCAGCGGGCGGGGACTAGCGGGAGGCGAGCAGTTCTTC
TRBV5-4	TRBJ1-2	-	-	CASSLGGAQNYGYTF	TGTGCCAGCAGCCTCGGGGGGGCGCAGAACTATGGCTACACCTTC
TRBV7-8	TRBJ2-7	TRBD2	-	CASSSRDYSYEQYF	TGTGCCAGCAGCTCCCGGGACTATTCCTACGAGCAGTACTTC
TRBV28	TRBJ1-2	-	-	CASSLDRGFNYGYTF	TGTGCCAGCAGTTTGGATAGGGGTTTTAACTATGGCTACACCTTC
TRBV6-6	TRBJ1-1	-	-	CASIHSRETEAFF	TGTGCCAGCATTCACTCCAGGGAAACTGAAGCTTTCTTT
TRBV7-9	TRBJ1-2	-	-	CASSLVGGANYGYTF	TGTGCCAGCAGCTTAGTGGGGGGCGCTAACTATGGCTACACCTTC
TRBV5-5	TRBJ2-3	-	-	CASSSRSEGAQYF	TGTGCCAGCAGCTCCCGATCAGAAGGCGCGCAGTATTTT
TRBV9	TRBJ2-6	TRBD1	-	CASSPKGQGTSSGANVLTF	TGTGCCAGCAGCCCAAAAGGACAGGGAACTAGCTCTGGGGCCAACGTCCTGACTTTC
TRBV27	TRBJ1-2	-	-	CASSFGGGPNYGYTF	TGTGCCAGCAGTTTTGGGGGTGGCCCTAACTATGGCTACACCTTC
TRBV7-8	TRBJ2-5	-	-	CASSSSKTGRETQYF	TGTGCCAGCAGCTCCTCGAAGACAGGGAGGGAGACCCAGTACTTC
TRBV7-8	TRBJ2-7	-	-	CASSPRTADFYEQYF	TGTGCCAGCAGCCCGAGGACAGCTGACTTCTACGAGCAGTACTTC
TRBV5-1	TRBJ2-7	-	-	CASRGTFYEQYF	TGCGCCAGCAGAGGAACATTTTACGAGCAGTACTTC
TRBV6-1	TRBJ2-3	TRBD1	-	CASSDGTASALF	TGTGCCAGCAGTGACGGGACAGCGAGCGCCCTTTTT
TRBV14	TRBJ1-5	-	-	CASSQEPNQPQHF	TGTGCCAGCAGCCAAGAACCTAATCAGCCCCAGCATTTT
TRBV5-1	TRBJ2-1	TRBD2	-	CASSRGTSGFYNEQFF	TGCGCCAGCAGCAGGGGGACTAGCGGTTTCTACAATGAGCAGTTCTTC
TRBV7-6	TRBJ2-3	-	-	CASSFQAGDTQYF	TGTGCCAGCAGCTTTCAAGCGGGAGATACGCAGTATTTT